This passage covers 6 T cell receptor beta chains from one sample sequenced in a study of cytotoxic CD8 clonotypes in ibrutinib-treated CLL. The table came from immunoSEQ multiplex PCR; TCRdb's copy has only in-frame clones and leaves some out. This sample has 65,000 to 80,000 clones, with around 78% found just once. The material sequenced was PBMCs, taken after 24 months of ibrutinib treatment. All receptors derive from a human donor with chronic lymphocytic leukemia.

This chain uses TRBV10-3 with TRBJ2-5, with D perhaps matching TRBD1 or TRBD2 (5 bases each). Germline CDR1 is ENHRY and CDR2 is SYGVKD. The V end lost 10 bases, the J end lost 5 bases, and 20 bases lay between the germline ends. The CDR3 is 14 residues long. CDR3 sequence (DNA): TGTGCCACCCAGGACAATATGGGGGTGGAGACCCAGTACTTC. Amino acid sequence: CATQDNMGVETQYF.

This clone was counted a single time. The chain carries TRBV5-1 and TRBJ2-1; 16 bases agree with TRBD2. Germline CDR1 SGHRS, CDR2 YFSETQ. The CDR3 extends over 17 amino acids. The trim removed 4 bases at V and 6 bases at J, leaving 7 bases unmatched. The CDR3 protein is CASSGGLAGGPVNEQFF. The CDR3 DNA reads TGCGCCAGCAGCGGGGGACTAGCGGGAGGGCCGGTCAATGAGCAGTTCTTC.

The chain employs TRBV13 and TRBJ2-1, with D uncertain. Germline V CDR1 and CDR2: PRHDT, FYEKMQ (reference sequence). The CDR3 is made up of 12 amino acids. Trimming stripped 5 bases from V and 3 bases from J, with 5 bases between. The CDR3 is CASSPDYNEQFF. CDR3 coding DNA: TGTGCCAGCAGCCCCGACTACAATGAGCAGTTCTTC.

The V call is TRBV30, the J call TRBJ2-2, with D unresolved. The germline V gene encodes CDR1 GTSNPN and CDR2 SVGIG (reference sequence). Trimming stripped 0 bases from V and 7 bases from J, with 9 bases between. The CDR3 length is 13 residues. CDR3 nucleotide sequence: TGTGCCTGGAGTGTCCTGCTCGGCGGGGAGCTGTTTTTT. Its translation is CAWSVLLGGELFF. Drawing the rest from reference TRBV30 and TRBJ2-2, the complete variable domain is SQTIHQWPATLVQPVGSPLSLECTVEGTSNPNLYWYRQAAGRGLQLLFYSVGIGQISSEVPQNLSASRPQDRQFILSSKKLLLSDSGFYLCAWSVLLGGELFFGEGSRLTVL.

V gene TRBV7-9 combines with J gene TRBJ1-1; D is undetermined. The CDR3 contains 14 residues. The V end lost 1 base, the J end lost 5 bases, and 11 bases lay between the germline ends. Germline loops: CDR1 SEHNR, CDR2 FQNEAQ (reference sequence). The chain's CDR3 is CASSLVGLGTEAFF. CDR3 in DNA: TGTGCCAGCAGCTTAGTGGGGTTGGGGACTGAAGCTTTCTTT.

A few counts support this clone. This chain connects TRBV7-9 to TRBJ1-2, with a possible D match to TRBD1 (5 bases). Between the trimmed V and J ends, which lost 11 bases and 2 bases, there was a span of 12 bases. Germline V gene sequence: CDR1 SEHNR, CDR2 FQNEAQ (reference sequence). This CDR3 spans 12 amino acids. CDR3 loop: CAGGEQNYGYTF. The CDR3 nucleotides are TGTGCCGGGGGGGAGCAAAACTATGGCTACACCTTC.